This paragraph reports one T cell receptor (beta chain). The data originate from a study of shared clonotypes between healthy human individuals. Overall study context: CD4 naive and CD4 memory each took three plates per donor, while CD8 naive took two and CD8 memory one.

Measured with immunoSEQ multiplex PCR; TCRdb has only the in-frame clones, and not every one. Of about 380,000 clones listed, 96% were seen once; the top ten hold around 0.32%. This TCR was recovered from a man aged 25-45 years in good health. The material sequenced was memory CD8+ T cells sorted from blood. Subset here: CD45RO+ cells pooled with CCR7-negative TemRA cells.

This CDR3 is CATSRGESLGGELFF. The CDR3 DNA is TGTGCCACCAGCAGAGGGGAGTCCCTAGGCGGGGAGCTGTTTTTT. This chain uses TRBV15 with TRBJ2-2; D may be TRBD2 (5 bases). Germline V gives CDR1 LNHNV, CDR2 YYDKDF (reference sequence). The CDR3 runs to 15 residues. The V end lost 1 base, the J end lost 7 bases, and 13 bases lay between the germline ends.